This TCR beta chain was retrieved from a study of T cell responses to AZD1222 COVID-19 vaccine. Study-wide results and caveats: Clonal diversity was possibly underestimated; the donors were predominantly white British and more often female. Of spike-specific TCRs, nearly half reportedly target regions left unmutated in variants. Rises in breadth and depth of Spike-specific TCRs came after two AZD1222 doses.

On this clone itself: Its specificity is not known.

Produced via immunoSEQ multiplex PCR; TCRdb's table is partial and in-frame only. The table shows 120,000 to 150,000 clones, with approximately 94% occurring only once. V dropped 5 bases and J dropped 5 bases, with 12 bases sitting between them. CDR3 length: 13 residues. CDR1 and CDR2 (germline): LNHDA, SQIVND (reference sequence). This TCR was recovered from an adult in good health. Source: peripheral blood, taken on day 0 of AZD1222 vaccination. This chain uses TRBV19 with TRBJ1-2; weak D call: TRBD1 (5 bases). The CDR3 DNA reads TGTGCCAGTAGTTTGGCCGGACAATATGGCTACACCTTC. Translation: CASSLAGQYGYTF.